Sequencing of this T cell receptor beta chain was carried out in a study of cytomegalovirus exposure and HLA in healthy donors. Across the study: In a later analysis, the roughly 120 validation repertoires were reported to have used the same platform as the roughly 600 first-cohort repertoires.

Note on this clone: Its antigen remains unknown.

The CDR3 has 13 amino acids. Trimming cost V 4 bases and J 2 bases, with 10 bases left between them. In germline, CDR1 is SGHDT, CDR2 YYEEEE. Study-level results: Usually a TCR sequence was rare, but some public TCRs were found in many donors. The study listed approximately 160 cytomegalovirus-associated TCR beta chains.

The table came from immunoSEQ multiplex PCR; TCRdb's copy has only in-frame clones and leaves some out. Seen here are roughly 270,000 clones, roughly 88% observed once, and the top ten hold about 0.9%. The sequenced sample consisted of PBMCs. The clonotype comes from a woman aged 18-30 years in good health and CMV-seronegative. The chain combines TRBV5-6 with TRBJ2-7; tentatively, D is TRBD2 (5 bases). The CDR3 sequence: CASSVSGAYEQYF. The CDR3 nucleotides are TGTGCCAGCAGCGTCTCCGGGGCCTACGAGCAGTACTTC.